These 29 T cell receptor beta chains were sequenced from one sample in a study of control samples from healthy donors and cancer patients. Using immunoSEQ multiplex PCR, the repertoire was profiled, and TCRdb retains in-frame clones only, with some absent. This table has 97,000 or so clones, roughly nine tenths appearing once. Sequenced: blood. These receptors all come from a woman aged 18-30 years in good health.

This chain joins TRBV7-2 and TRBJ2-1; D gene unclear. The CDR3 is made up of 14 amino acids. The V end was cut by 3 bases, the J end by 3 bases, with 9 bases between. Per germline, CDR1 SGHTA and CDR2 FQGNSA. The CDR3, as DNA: TGTGCCAGCAGCTTTAGAGGCTTCTACAATGAGCAGTTCTTC. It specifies CASSFRGFYNEQFF. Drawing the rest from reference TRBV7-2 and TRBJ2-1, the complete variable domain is GAGVSQSPSNKVTEKGKDVELRCDPISGHTALYWYRQSLGQGLEFLIYFQGNSAPDKSGLPSDRFSAERTGGSVSTLTIQRTQQEDSAVYLCASSFRGFYNEQFFGPGTRLTVL.

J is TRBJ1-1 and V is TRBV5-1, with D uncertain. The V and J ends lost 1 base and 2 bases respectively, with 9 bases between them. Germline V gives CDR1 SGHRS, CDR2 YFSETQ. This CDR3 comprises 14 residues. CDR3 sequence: CASSLSRGNTEAFF. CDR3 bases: TGCGCCAGCAGCTTGTCCCGCGGAAACACTGAAGCTTTCTTT.

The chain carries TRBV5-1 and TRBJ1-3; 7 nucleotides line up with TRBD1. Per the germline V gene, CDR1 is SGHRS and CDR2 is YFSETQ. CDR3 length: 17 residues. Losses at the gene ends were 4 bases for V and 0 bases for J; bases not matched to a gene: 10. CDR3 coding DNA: TGCGCCAGCAGCGTGGAGGGGACAGCGTCCTCTGGAAACACCATATATTTT. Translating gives CASSVEGTASSGNTIYF.

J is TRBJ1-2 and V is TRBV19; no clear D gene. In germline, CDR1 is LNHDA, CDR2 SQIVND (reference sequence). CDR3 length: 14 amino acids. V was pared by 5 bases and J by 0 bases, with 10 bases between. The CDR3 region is CASSPGRANYGYTF. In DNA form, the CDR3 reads TGTGCCAGTAGTCCGGGCCGCGCTAACTATGGCTACACCTTC.

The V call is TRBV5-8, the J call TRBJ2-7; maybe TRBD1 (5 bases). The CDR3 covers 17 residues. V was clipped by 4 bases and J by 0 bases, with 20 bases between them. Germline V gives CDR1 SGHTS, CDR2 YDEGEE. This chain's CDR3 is CASSGKELQAFSYEQYF. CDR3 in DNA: TGTGCCAGCAGCGGGAAGGAGTTACAGGCGTTCTCCTACGAGCAGTACTTC.

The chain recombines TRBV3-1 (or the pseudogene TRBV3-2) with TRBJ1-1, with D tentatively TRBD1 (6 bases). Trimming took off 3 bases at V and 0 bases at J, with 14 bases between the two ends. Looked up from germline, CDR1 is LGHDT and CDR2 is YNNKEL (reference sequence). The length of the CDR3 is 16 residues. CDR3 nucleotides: TGTGCCAGCAGCCACCTCGCCGGGACATTGAACACTGAAGCTTTCTTT. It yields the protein CASSHLAGTLNTEAFF.

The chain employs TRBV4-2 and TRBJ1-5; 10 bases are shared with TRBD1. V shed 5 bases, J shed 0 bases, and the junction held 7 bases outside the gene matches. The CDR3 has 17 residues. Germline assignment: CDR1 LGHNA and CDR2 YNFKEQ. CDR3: CASSGTGDSYSNQPQHF. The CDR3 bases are TGTGCCAGCAGCGGGACAGGGGACTCTTATAGCAATCAGCCCCAGCATTTT.

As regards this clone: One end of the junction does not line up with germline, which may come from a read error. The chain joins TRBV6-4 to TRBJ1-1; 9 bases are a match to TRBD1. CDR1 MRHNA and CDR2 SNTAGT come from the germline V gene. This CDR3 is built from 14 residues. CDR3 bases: TGTGCCACGCCAAGGACAGGGGTGAACACTGAAACTTTCTTT. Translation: CATPRTGVNTETFF.

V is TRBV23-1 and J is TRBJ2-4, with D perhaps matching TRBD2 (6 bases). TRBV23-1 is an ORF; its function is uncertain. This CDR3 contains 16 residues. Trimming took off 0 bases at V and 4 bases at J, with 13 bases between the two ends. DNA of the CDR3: TGCGCCAGCAGTCAATCGGAGGGGTTAGAGAAAAACATTCAGTACTTC. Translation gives CASSQSEGLEKNIQYF.

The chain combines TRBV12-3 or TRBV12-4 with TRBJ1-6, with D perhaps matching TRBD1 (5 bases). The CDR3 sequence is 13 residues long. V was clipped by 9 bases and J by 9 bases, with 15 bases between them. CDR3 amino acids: CASRDSQLSPLHF. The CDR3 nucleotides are TGTGCCAGTCGGGACTCACAACTTTCACCCCTCCACTTT.

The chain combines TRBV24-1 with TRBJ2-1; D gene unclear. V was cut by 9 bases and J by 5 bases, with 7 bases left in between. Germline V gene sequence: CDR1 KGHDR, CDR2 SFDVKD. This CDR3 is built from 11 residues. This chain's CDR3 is CATAKDNEQFF. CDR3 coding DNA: TGTGCCACCGCGAAAGACAATGAGCAGTTCTTC.

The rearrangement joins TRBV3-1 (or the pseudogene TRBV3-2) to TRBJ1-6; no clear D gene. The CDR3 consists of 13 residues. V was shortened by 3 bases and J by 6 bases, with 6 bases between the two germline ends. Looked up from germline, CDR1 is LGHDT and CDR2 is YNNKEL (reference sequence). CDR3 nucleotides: TGTGCCAGCAGCCAGCAGGCTAATTCACCCCTCCACTTT. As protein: CASSQQANSPLHF.

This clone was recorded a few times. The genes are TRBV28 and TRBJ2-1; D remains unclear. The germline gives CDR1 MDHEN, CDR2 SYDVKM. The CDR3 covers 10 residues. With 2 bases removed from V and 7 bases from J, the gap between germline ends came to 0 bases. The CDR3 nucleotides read TGTGCCAGCAGTTTAAATGAGCAGTTCTTC. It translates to CASSLNEQFF.

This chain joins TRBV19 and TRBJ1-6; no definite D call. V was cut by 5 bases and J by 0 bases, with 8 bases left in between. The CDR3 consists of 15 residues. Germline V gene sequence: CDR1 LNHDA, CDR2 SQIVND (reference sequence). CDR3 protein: CASSPRSSYNSPLHF. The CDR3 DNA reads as TGTGCCAGTAGTCCGAGGAGCTCCTATAATTCACCCCTCCACTTT.

CDR3 bases: TGTGCCAGCAGCTTCCGGGAGGGCCCTCAGGAAGAAGAGACCCAGTACTTC. Amino acid sequence: CASSFREGPQEEETQYF. The chain uses TRBV11-3 and TRBJ2-5; 8 positions agree with TRBD2. Germline trimming cut 3 bases from V and 3 bases from J; bases unmatched to any gene: 12. This CDR3 has 17 residues. Germline V lookup: CDR1 SGHNT, CDR2 YENEEA. Filled out from reference TRBV11-3 and TRBJ2-5, the complete variable domain reads EAGVVQSPRYKIIEKKQPVAFWCNPISGHNTLYWYLQNLGQGPELLIRYENEEAVDDSQLPKDRFSAERLKGVDSTLKIQPAELGDSAVYLCASSFREGPQEEETQYFGPGTRLLVL.

The CDR3 nucleotides are TGTGCCAGCAGTTACTCCGGTTATAGGGGCAATCAGCCCCAGCATTTT. Translated, it gives CASSYSGYRGNQPQHF. The rearrangement uses TRBV6-2 or TRBV6-3 and TRBJ1-5; D is ambiguous. Trimming pared 0 bases from V and 2 bases from J, leaving 11 bases between. Germline CDR1 MNHEY, CDR2 SVGEGT. The CDR3 totals 16 residues.

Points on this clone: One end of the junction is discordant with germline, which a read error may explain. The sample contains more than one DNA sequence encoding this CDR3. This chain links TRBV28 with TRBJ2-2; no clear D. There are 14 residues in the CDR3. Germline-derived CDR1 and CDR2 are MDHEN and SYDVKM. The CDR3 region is CASSPSVNTGELFF. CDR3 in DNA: TGCGCCAGCAGCCCCTCGGTGAACACCGGGGAGCTGTTTTTT.

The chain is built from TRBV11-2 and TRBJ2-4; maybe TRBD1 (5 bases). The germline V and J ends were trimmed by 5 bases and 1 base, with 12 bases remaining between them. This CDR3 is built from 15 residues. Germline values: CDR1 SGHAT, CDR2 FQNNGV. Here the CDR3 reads CASSPNAGAKNIQYF. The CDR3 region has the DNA TGTGCCAGCAGCCCAAACGCAGGGGCCAAAAACATTCAGTACTTC. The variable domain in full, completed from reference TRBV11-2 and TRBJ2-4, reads EAGVAQSPRYKIIEKRQSVAFWCNPISGHATLYWYQQILGQGPKLLIQFQNNGVVDDSQLPKDRFSAERLKGVDSTLKIQPAKLEDSAVYLCASSPNAGAKNIQYFGAGTRLSVL.

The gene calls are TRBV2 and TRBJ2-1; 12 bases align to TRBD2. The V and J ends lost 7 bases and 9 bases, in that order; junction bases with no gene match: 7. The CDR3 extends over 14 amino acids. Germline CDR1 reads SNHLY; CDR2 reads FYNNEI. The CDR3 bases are TGTGCCAGCAAACTAGCGGGAGGTCTCGGTGAGCAGTTCTTC. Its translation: CASKLAGGLGEQFF.

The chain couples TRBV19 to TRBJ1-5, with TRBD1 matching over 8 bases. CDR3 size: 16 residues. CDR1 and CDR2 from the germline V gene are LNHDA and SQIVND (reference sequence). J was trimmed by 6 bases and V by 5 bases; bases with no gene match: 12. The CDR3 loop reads CASSPWTGKRVQPQHF. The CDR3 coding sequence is TGTGCCAGTAGTCCCTGGACAGGGAAAAGGGTTCAGCCCCAGCATTTT.

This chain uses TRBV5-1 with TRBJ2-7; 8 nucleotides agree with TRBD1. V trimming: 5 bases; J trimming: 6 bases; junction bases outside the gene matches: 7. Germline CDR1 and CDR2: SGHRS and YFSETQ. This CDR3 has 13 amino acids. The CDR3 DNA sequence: TGCGCCAGCAGACCCCAGGGGGCGCGCGAGCAGTACTTC. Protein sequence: CASRPQGAREQYF.

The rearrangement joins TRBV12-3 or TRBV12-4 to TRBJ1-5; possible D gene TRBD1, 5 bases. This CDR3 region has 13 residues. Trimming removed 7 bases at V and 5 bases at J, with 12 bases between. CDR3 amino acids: CASNTGGDQPQHF. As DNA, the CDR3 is TGTGCCAGCAATACCGGGGGAGATCAGCCCCAGCATTTT.

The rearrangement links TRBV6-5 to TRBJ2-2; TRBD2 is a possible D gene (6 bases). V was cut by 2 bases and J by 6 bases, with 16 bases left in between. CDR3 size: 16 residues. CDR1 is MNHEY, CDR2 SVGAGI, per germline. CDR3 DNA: TGTGCCAGCAGTTACGTCCCTGGGAGGATAGCCGGGGAGCTGTTTTTT. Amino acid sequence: CASSYVPGRIAGELFF.

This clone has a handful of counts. For the CDR3, the DNA is TGTGCCAGCAGTTATACCCGGGGAGACACGCAGTATTTT. It yields the protein CASSYTRGDTQYF. The chain couples TRBV6-5 to TRBJ2-3, with D perhaps TRBD2 (5 bases). Trimming shortened V by 3 bases and J by 9 bases, and 13 bases separated the two germline ends. The CDR3 is 13 amino acids. CDR1 and CDR2 from the germline V gene are MNHEY and SVGAGI.

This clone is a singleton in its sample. In DNA form, the CDR3 reads TGTGCCAGCAGCACCCCTGAAGAGACCCAGTACTTC. Protein: CASSTPEETQYF. V is TRBV7-9 and J is TRBJ2-5, with no clear D. V lost 5 bases to trimming and J lost 3 bases, with 7 bases between them. This CDR3 spans 12 amino acids. Germline V gene sequence: CDR1 SEHNR, CDR2 FQNEAQ (reference sequence).

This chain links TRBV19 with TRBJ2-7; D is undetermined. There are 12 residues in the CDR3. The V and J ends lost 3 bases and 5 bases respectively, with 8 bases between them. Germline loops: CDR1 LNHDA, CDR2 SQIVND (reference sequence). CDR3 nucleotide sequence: TGTGCCAGTAGTATTGGTGTCGACGAGCAGTACTTC. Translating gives CASSIGVDEQYF.

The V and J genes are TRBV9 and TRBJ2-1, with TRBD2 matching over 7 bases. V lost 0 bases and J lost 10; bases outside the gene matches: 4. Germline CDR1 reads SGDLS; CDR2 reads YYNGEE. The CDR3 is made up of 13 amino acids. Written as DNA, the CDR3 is TGTGCCAGCAGCGTAGAAACGGGAGGAGAGCAGTTCTTC. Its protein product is CASSVETGGEQFF.

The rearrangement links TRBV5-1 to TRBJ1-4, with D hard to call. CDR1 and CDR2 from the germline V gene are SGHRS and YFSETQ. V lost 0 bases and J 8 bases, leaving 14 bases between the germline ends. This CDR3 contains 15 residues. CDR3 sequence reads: CASSLGRVGGEKLFF. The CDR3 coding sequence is TGCGCCAGCAGCTTGGGGAGGGTTGGAGGAGAAAAACTGTTTTTT. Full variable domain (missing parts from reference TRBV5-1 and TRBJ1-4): KAGVTQTPRYLIKTRGQQVTLSCSPISGHRSVSWYQQTPGQGLQFLFEYFSETQRNKGNFPGRFSGRQFSNSRSEMNVSTLELGDSALYLCASSLGRVGGEKLFFGSGTQLSVL.

The chain's CDR3 is CASRTLGSGGGETQYF. Here the CDR3 DNA reads TGTGCCAGCAGGACCCTGGGTAGCGGGGGGGGCGAGACCCAGTACTTC. The chain employs TRBV27 and TRBJ2-5; TRBD2 matches at 11 bases. Germline CDR1 is MNHEY and CDR2 is SMNVEV (reference sequence). The CDR3 has 16 residues. The J segment lost 5 bases and the V segment lost 6 bases, leaving 11 bases of the junction unmatched.